The present TCR beta chain was sequenced within a study of a mutant IDH1 vaccine in newly diagnosed glioma. Time point noted: week 5, during vaccination. Each dose of the vaccine consisted of 300 ug of mutant IDH1 20-mer peptide, with topical imiquimod. The germline V gene has CDR1 SGHDT and CDR2 YYEEEE. The junction had 6 bases not matched to a gene; V was cut back by 6 bases and J by 6 bases. The CDR3 has 12 residues. Repertoires were generated with immunoSEQ multiplex PCR, while TCRdb's copy carries only in-frame clones and drops some. The repertoire holds about 40,000 clones, with roughly 92% as singletons. In the case of this clone: What it recognizes is unknown.

The source of this sequence is a man aged 45-65 years with glioma. The gene calls are TRBV5-6 and TRBJ2-7; 7 nucleotides match TRBD2. The sample consisted of PBMCs, taken from a glioma patient whose treatment included an IDH1 peptide vaccine. The CDR3 reads CASTRERGEQYF. The CDR3 coding sequence is TGTGCCAGCACCCGGGAGCGGGGCGAGCAGTACTTC.